This TCR beta chain appears in the sequencing data of a study of blood T cell repertoires in COVID-19. About the research overall: There were acute and convalescent COVID-19 samples, and they came from the United States, Italy and Spain. Sources were T cells, B-cell-depleted T cells, or PBMCs; the material itself was cDNA or gDNA.

Original data processing: Reference gene primers were amplified, and this amplification served to estimate nucleated cell counts. Sequencing used immunoSEQ multiplex PCR; TCRdb keeps in-frame clones, though not all of them. Clonal size and the V and J genes are those of that table, whereas D and trimming came from the DNA. This table holds approximately 70,000 clones, 88% found once. CDR1 and CDR2 (germline): MNHEY, SMNVEV (reference sequence). The CDR3 is 15 amino acids. V trimming: 5 bases; J trimming: 13 bases; junction bases outside the gene matches: 13. This sequence was found in a human donor in a cohort sampled during active COVID-19. This chain uses TRBV27 with TRBJ2-1; 11 bases are shared with TRBD2. The specimen was peripheral blood. In DNA form, the CDR3 reads TGTGCCAGCAGTCCCCTAACTAGCGGGAGCATGCCTCAGTTCTTC. Translated, it gives CASSPLTSGSMPQFF.